This T cell receptor (beta chain) was found in a study of tumor-infiltrating T cells and Merkel cell polyomavirus. Study information: CD8+ T cells recognized the Merkel cell polyomavirus KLL epitope. Follow-up lasted a median roughly 2.9 years (range 1.1–6.0 years).

Overall study findings and caveats: KLL-specific TRB repertoires were diverse and largely private.

This clone is labeled as medium-sized. Antigen: not known. Measured with immunoSEQ multiplex PCR; TCRdb has only the in-frame clones, and not every one. The sample includes over 20,000 clones, 70% to 90% of them seen just once. All patients' tumors stained robustly positive for Merkel cell polyomavirus Large T antigen by immunohistochemistry. Lymph node tumors were analyzed for unknown-primary nodal or insufficient-primary cases. Input material: lymph node tissue. This TCR came from a man aged 50 to 59 with Merkel cell carcinoma.

The CDR3 DNA reads TGTGCCTGGAGTCCTGGACAGGGCTCTGGCTACACCTTC. Encoded protein: CAWSPGQGSGYTF. The chain couples TRBV30 to TRBJ1-2; TRBD1 matches 8 bases. The CDR3 spans 13 residues. The V segment lost 2 bases and the J segment 7 bases; nucleotides outside the gene matches: 6. Germline CDR1 and CDR2: GTSNPN and SVGIG (reference sequence).